This TCR beta chain was profiled in a study of shared clonotypes between healthy human individuals. Turning to this clone: A junction boundary mismatches the germline segment, possibly from a read error.

The assay was immunoSEQ multiplex PCR, and TCRdb's table has in-frame clones only and misses some. The sample shows some 1.5 million clones, roughly 97% of them seen only once. The CDR3 is 18 amino acids. The germline CDR1 and CDR2 sequences are LNHDA and SQIVND (reference sequence). Sequencing input: naive CD4+ T cells sorted from blood. Subset here: CD45RA+ positively selected. V and J are TRBV19 and TRBJ2-6, with a possible D match to TRBD1 (5 bases). The TCR sequence derives from a man aged 25 to 40 in good health. The CDR3, as DNA: TGTGCCAGTAGTCTAGAGCCAGGGTGGGCCTCTGGGGCCAACGTCCTGACTTTC. It yields the protein CASSLEPGWASGANVLTF.